This T cell receptor (beta chain) was recovered during a study of beta chain features in type 1 diabetes. The investigators reverse transcribed all of the isolated RNA, so they sequenced expressed TCRB transcripts. Method: immunoSEQ multiplex PCR; TCRdb's copy keeps in-frame clones and lacks some. The table has about 150,000 clones, approximately 52% seen once; the top ten hold around 0.42%. The CDR3 has 15 amino acids. Germline V lookup: CDR1 SNHLY, CDR2 FYNNEI. Unmatched junction bases numbered 5, after V lost 1 base and J lost 7 bases. The TCR originated in a man aged 18 to 35 in good health. The sequencing sample was made of Tregs from blood. The genes are TRBV2 and TRBJ1-4, with 8 bases lining up with TRBD1. CDR3 in DNA: TGTGCCAGCAGTGAAGGCAGGGGGCGGGCTGAAAAACTGTTTTTT. Translation gives CASSEGRGRAEKLFF. The whole variable domain, filled in from reference TRBV2 and TRBJ1-4, reads EPEVTQTPSHQVTQMGQEVILRCVPISNHLYFYWYRQILGQKVEFLVSFYNNEISEKSEIFDDQFSVERPDGSNFTLKIRSTKLEDSAMYFCASSEGRGRAEKLFFGSGTQLSVL.